This is a list of T cell receptor beta chains from one sample in a study of shared clonotypes between healthy human individuals. Clones were sequenced by immunoSEQ multiplex PCR, and TCRdb holds only the in-frame ones, with some missing. The sample lists fewer than 700,000 clones; roughly 95% were seen once. The sample consisted of naive CD8+ T cells sorted from blood. The receptors here all came from a woman in her thirties in good health. The CDR3 runs from the conserved cysteine through the conserved F or W. The D gene is left open where the match is weak. Expanded clones are given a class, and other clones once, few, many or no size at all.

j_call: TRBJ1-5
clone_size: once
d_call: NA
v_call: TRBV28
cdr3_nt: TGTGCCAGCAGTCTCTATCAGGGGTCGGGGCAGCCCCAGCATTTT
cdr3_aa: CASSLYQGSGQPQHF

j_call: TRBJ2-3
clone_size: NA
d_call: TRBD2
v_call: TRBV11-1
cdr3_nt: TGTGCCAGCAGCCCCCGGGTTCGGGGGAGGGCCCCAGATACGCAGTATTTT
cdr3_aa: CASSPRVRGRAPDTQYF

j_call: TRBJ2-3
clone_size: NA
d_call: NA
v_call: TRBV6-5
cdr3_nt: TGTGCCAGCAGTTACGCGGAGACAGATACGCAGTATTTT
cdr3_aa: CASSYAETDTQYF

j_call: TRBJ2-7
clone_size: once
d_call: NA
v_call: TRBV27
cdr3_nt: TGTGCCAGCAGTTTAGTTGGCTCGCTCGGGTTCGAGCAGTACTTC
cdr3_aa: CASSLVGSLGFEQYF

j_call: TRBJ1-2
clone_size: once
d_call: TRBD1
v_call: TRBV6-5
cdr3_nt: TGTGCCAGCAGAATTGGACAGGGACATGGCTACACCTTC
cdr3_aa: CASRIGQGHGYTF

j_call: TRBJ2-1
clone_size: NA
d_call: TRBD2
v_call: TRBV23-1
cdr3_nt: TGCGCCAGCAGTCACCCGAGGCTAGCGGGAGGGCTTCAACTGAATGAGCAGTTCTTC
cdr3_aa: CASSHPRLAGGLQLNEQFF

j_call: TRBJ2-3
clone_size: NA
d_call: TRBD2
v_call: TRBV7-8
cdr3_nt: TGTGCCAGCAGCTTAAGGCGGCTAGCGGGAGGAGGAACAGATACGCAGTATTTT
cdr3_aa: CASSLRRLAGGGTDTQYF

j_call: TRBJ1-2
clone_size: NA
d_call: TRBD1
v_call: TRBV5-4
cdr3_nt: TGTGCCAGCAGCCTACAGGGGGCGCCCGGCGGCTACACCTTC
cdr3_aa: CASSLQGAPGGYTF

j_call: TRBJ1-1
clone_size: NA
d_call: NA
v_call: TRBV19
cdr3_nt: TGTGCCAGTAGGCCAAAGAATAGGGTCCCTGAAGCTTTCTTT
cdr3_aa: CASRPKNRVPEAFF

j_call: TRBJ1-5
clone_size: once
d_call: TRBD1
v_call: TRBV28
cdr3_nt: TGTGCCAGCACATCACCTGGGGGGGCCAGGGGGTCGGGTCAGCCCCAGCATTTT
cdr3_aa: CASTSPGGARGSGQPQHF

j_call: TRBJ2-3
clone_size: NA
d_call: NA
v_call: TRBV5-5
cdr3_nt: TGTGCCAGCAGCTTGTCGTCGAATACCGGGTTCACAGATACGCAGTATTTT
cdr3_aa: CASSLSSNTGFTDTQYF

j_call: TRBJ1-2
clone_size: NA
d_call: NA
v_call: TRBV19
cdr3_nt: TGTGCCAGTAGCAAACAGGCGCCTAACTATGGCTACACCTTC
cdr3_aa: CASSKQAPNYGYTF

j_call: TRBJ1-1
clone_size: NA
d_call: NA
v_call: TRBV10-2
cdr3_nt: TGCGCCAGCACTGAGGGGCCCCTCTCAGCTTTCTTT
cdr3_aa: CASTEGPLSAFF

j_call: TRBJ2-5
clone_size: NA
d_call: NA
v_call: TRBV27
cdr3_nt: TGTGCCAGCAGCCCGAATTGGGGTCCCCAAGAGACCCAGTACTTC
cdr3_aa: CASSPNWGPQETQYF

j_call: TRBJ1-3
clone_size: NA
d_call: TRBD1
v_call: TRBV9
cdr3_nt: TGTGCCAGCAGCGTAGAGGGACAGGGGGACACCATATATTTT
cdr3_aa: CASSVEGQGDTIYF

j_call: TRBJ1-5
clone_size: NA
d_call: NA
v_call: TRBV28
cdr3_nt: TGTGCCAGCACTATAAGGGGTAGCAATCAGCCCCAGCATTTT
cdr3_aa: CASTIRGSNQPQHF

j_call: TRBJ2-2
clone_size: NA
d_call: TRBD1
v_call: TRBV28
cdr3_nt: TGTGCCAGCAGTTTATTACCGGGACAGGGCCCGAACACCGGGGAGCTGTTTTTT
cdr3_aa: CASSLLPGQGPNTGELFF

j_call: TRBJ1-5
clone_size: NA
d_call: NA
v_call: TRBV5-8
cdr3_nt: TGTGCCAGCAGCTTGACAGGGTCGGGCAATCAGCCCCAGCATTTT
cdr3_aa: CASSLTGSGNQPQHF

j_call: TRBJ1-1
clone_size: NA
d_call: NA
v_call: TRBV29-1
cdr3_nt: TGCAGCGTGCTGGGGGGTGTTAACACTGAAGCTTTCTTT
cdr3_aa: CSVLGGVNTEAFF

j_call: TRBJ2-5
clone_size: NA
d_call: TRBD2
v_call: TRBV7-8
cdr3_nt: TGTGCCAGCAGCCACGGTCTAGCGGGAGGGTCGGGAGAGACCCAGTACTTC
cdr3_aa: CASSHGLAGGSGETQYF

j_call: TRBJ1-2
clone_size: NA
d_call: NA
v_call: TRBV9
cdr3_nt: TGTGCCAGCAGCGCGGGGGGTTCTGATATCTATGGCTACACCTTC
cdr3_aa: CASSAGGSDIYGYTF

j_call: TRBJ2-7
clone_size: NA
d_call: NA
v_call: TRBV5-8
cdr3_nt: TGTGCCAGCAGCTTGGGCGGGATCACCTACGAGCAGTACTTC
cdr3_aa: CASSLGGITYEQYF

j_call: TRBJ2-7
clone_size: NA
d_call: TRBD2
v_call: TRBV28
cdr3_nt: TGTGCCAGCAGTACCCGGCTGGAGCGGGGCTCCTACGAGCAGTACTTC
cdr3_aa: CASSTRLERGSYEQYF

j_call: TRBJ1-1
clone_size: NA
d_call: NA
v_call: TRBV28
cdr3_nt: TGTGCCAGCAGCCCTCTTGCGGAGTTTCGGACTGAAGCTTTCTTT
cdr3_aa: CASSPLAEFRTEAFF

j_call: TRBJ2-1
clone_size: NA
d_call: NA
v_call: TRBV10-3
cdr3_nt: TGTGCCATCAGTGTGTCAGATAGCGGATCCTACAATGAGCAGTTCTTC
cdr3_aa: CAISVSDSGSYNEQFF

j_call: TRBJ2-7
clone_size: NA
d_call: NA
v_call: TRBV28
cdr3_nt: TGTGCCAGCGGGTTGCGGGGAGCCCCCTACGAGCAGTACTTC
cdr3_aa: CASGLRGAPYEQYF

j_call: TRBJ2-7
clone_size: NA
d_call: NA
v_call: TRBV28
cdr3_nt: TGTGCCAGCAGTCAGACAGGAGGGTTTTACGAGCAGTACTTC
cdr3_aa: CASSQTGGFYEQYF

j_call: TRBJ2-2
clone_size: NA
d_call: NA
v_call: TRBV9
cdr3_nt: TGTGCCAGCAGCTCACCTAGGACGGGCCCGAACACCGGGGAGCTGTTTTTT
cdr3_aa: CASSSPRTGPNTGELFF

j_call: TRBJ2-1
clone_size: once
d_call: NA
v_call: TRBV7-9
cdr3_nt: TGTGCCAGCAGCTTAATGGTGGGGGCCTACAATGAGCAGTTCTTC
cdr3_aa: CASSLMVGAYNEQFF

j_call: TRBJ2-5
clone_size: NA
d_call: NA
v_call: TRBV5-4
cdr3_nt: TGTGCCAGCAGCTTTGGCGGAGGGGAGGAGACCCAGTACTTC
cdr3_aa: CASSFGGGEETQYF

j_call: TRBJ1-2
clone_size: NA
d_call: NA
v_call: TRBV7-9
cdr3_nt: TGTGCCAGCAGCTTAGACTTAAACTATGGCTACACCTTC
cdr3_aa: CASSLDLNYGYTF

j_call: TRBJ2-7
clone_size: NA
d_call: NA
v_call: TRBV28
cdr3_nt: TGTGCCAGCAGTTCCACCGCACAGGGACTTAAATACGAGCAGTACTTC
cdr3_aa: CASSSTAQGLKYEQYF

j_call: TRBJ2-1
clone_size: NA
d_call: TRBD2
v_call: TRBV13
cdr3_nt: TGTGCCAGCAGCTGGTCAGCGGGAGTTGAGCAGTTCTTC
cdr3_aa: CASSWSAGVEQFF

j_call: TRBJ1-4
clone_size: once
d_call: TRBD1
v_call: TRBV27
cdr3_nt: TGTGCCAGCAGTTCCCAGGGGGAGTTTCGTGAAAAACTGTTTTTT
cdr3_aa: CASSSQGEFREKLFF

j_call: TRBJ1-1
clone_size: NA
d_call: NA
v_call: TRBV5-1
cdr3_nt: TGCGCCAGCAGCCCCCTGGGGGCTGAAGCTTTCTTT
cdr3_aa: CASSPLGAEAFF

j_call: TRBJ1-3
clone_size: NA
d_call: TRBD1
v_call: TRBV28
cdr3_nt: TGTGCCAGCAGTTACAGGGGGAACGGAAACACCATATATTTT
cdr3_aa: CASSYRGNGNTIYF

j_call: TRBJ2-1
clone_size: once
d_call: NA
v_call: TRBV7-8
cdr3_nt: TGTGCCAGCCGCCACCGCCTGGGCTACAATGAGCAGTTCTTC
cdr3_aa: CASRHRLGYNEQFF

j_call: TRBJ2-2
clone_size: NA
d_call: NA
v_call: TRBV30
cdr3_nt: TGTGCCTGGAGTCTGGTCGGGGAGCTGTTTTTT
cdr3_aa: CAWSLVGELFF

j_call: TRBJ2-1
clone_size: NA
d_call: TRBD2
v_call: TRBV4-1
cdr3_nt: TGCGCCAGCAGCCAAGATTCGGGGGGGCCATGGAGTGAGCAGTTCTTC
cdr3_aa: CASSQDSGGPWSEQFF

j_call: TRBJ1-1
clone_size: once
d_call: NA
v_call: TRBV5-1
cdr3_nt: TGCGCCAGCAGTATGGGCAGAACCACTGAAGCTTTCTTT
cdr3_aa: CASSMGRTTEAFF